The 20 T cell receptor beta chains given below trace back to one sample, sequenced in a study of CD8+ T cells in alopecia areata. Extraction and reverse transcription of RNA yielded cDNA as the sequencing template. Sequencing was performed with immunoSEQ multiplex PCR; in TCRdb, only in-frame clones are kept and a portion is missing. The sample has more than 150,000 clones; about three fifths are singletons. Treatment noted: oral pan-JAK inhibitor, 5-10 mg twice daily. The sample was CD8+ T cells sorted from blood, taken at week 24, from a patient treated with tofacitinib. The origin of the receptors is a human donor with alopecia areata.

The rearrangement uses TRBV2 and TRBJ2-7; the D gene is possibly TRBD1 (5 bases). Germline CDR1 reads SNHLY; CDR2 reads FYNNEI. Trimming left V 8 bases short and J 1 base short, with 15 bases between. The CDR3 has 14 amino acids. CDR3 in DNA: TGTGCCAGCGCAGGGTTTACTCTGTCCTACGAGCAGTACTTC. It specifies CASAGFTLSYEQYF. Full variable domain (outside the CDR3, taken from reference TRBV2 and TRBJ2-7): EPEVTQTPSHQVTQMGQEVILRCVPISNHLYFYWYRQILGQKVEFLVSFYNNEISEKSEIFDDQFSVERPDGSNFTLKIRSTKLEDSAMYFCASAGFTLSYEQYFGPGTRLTVT.

This chain connects TRBV29-1 to TRBJ1-2; TRBD1 agrees at 9 bases. The CDR3 loop spans 15 amino acids. V shed 1 base, J shed 6 bases, and the junction held 9 bases outside the gene matches. CDR1 is SQVTM, CDR2 ANQGSEA, per germline. CDR3 in amino acids: CSVEVGGQGLNGYTF. The CDR3 bases are TGCAGCGTTGAAGTCGGGGGACAGGGACTTAATGGCTACACCTTC.

Relative to its sample, this clone is medium-sized. This chain connects TRBV11-2 to TRBJ1-3; D is unresolved. The CDR3 runs to 15 residues. V was shortened by 1 base and J by 2 bases, with 9 bases between the two germline ends. Germline V gene lookup returns CDR1 SGHAT and CDR2 FQNNGV. CDR3 nucleotides: TGTGCCAGCAGCTTAGTCGGCAGCGCTGGAAACACCATATATTTT. Translated, it gives CASSLVGSAGNTIYF.

The chain links TRBV13 to TRBJ2-3; 9 bases match TRBD2. CDR3 length: 15 amino acids. CDR1 and CDR2 from the germline V gene are PRHDT and FYEKMQ (reference sequence). V shed 6 bases and J 7 bases; nucleotides not matched to a gene: 11. CDR3 in amino acids: CASSPTGLAGNTQYF. CDR3 DNA: TGTGCCAGCAGTCCTACGGGGCTAGCGGGGAATACGCAGTATTTT.

This clone showed up just a few times. The chain has TRBV19 and TRBJ1-2; no firm D call. V dropped 2 bases and J dropped 4 bases, with 11 bases sitting between them. The germline V gene encodes CDR1 LNHDA and CDR2 SQIVND (reference sequence). The CDR3 extends over 14 amino acids. CDR3 protein: CASSITGDSYGYTF. The CDR3 nucleotides read TGTGCCAGTAGTATAACGGGAGATTCCTATGGCTACACCTTC.

This sequence joins TRBV7-9 and TRBJ2-1; 9 positions match TRBD1. V lost 5 bases and J lost 6; bases outside the gene matches: 11. This CDR3 spans 16 amino acids. CDR1 is SEHNR and CDR2 is FQNEAQ in the germline V gene (reference sequence). The DNA for the CDR3 is TGTGCCAGCAGCCCCCCCACAGGGGGCGAGGTCAATGAGCAGTTCTTC. Protein sequence: CASSPPTGGEVNEQFF.

This clone turned up a few times. The gene calls are TRBV6-5 and TRBJ2-7; 8 nucleotides match TRBD1. The CDR3 contains 14 residues. V was clipped by 7 bases and J by 3 bases; unmatched bases: 8. Germline V CDR1 and CDR2: MNHEY, SVGAGI. The CDR3 nucleotides read TGTGCCAGCACACCCGGGACAGGCATCTACGAGCAGTACTTC. It is translated as CASTPGTGIYEQYF.

This sequence joins TRBV13 and TRBJ2-1, with unresolved D. CDR1 and CDR2 (germline): PRHDT, FYEKMQ (reference sequence). This CDR3 contains 10 residues. Trimming shortened V by 2 bases and J by 7 bases, and 0 bases separated the two germline ends. CDR3 DNA sequence: TGTGCCAGCAGCTTAAATGAGCAGTTCTTC. It codes for CASSLNEQFF.

The chain has TRBV30 and TRBJ1-2; no definite D call. Deletions cut 4 bases from V and 6 bases from J, with 18 bases between. The V gene's germline CDR1 is GTSNPN and CDR2 SVGIG (reference sequence). The CDR3 extends over 14 amino acids. The CDR3 sequence is CAWNGIGWLDGYTF. In nucleotides, the CDR3 is TGTGCCTGGAATGGGATAGGGTGGCTCGATGGCTACACCTTC.

The gene calls are TRBV30 and TRBJ2-1, with D maybe TRBD1 (6 bases). This CDR3 is 16 amino acids long. V was clipped by 2 bases and J by 2 bases, with 16 bases between them. Germline V gene lookup returns CDR1 GTSNPN and CDR2 SVGIG (reference sequence). This CDR3 is CAWSNPGARAYNEQFF. In DNA form, the CDR3 reads TGTGCCTGGAGTAACCCAGGGGCCCGGGCCTACAATGAGCAGTTCTTC.

This clone occurred a few times. The V and J genes are TRBV5-5 and TRBJ2-6; a possible D gene is TRBD1 (5 bases). Trimming cost V 0 bases and J 0 bases, with 10 bases left between them. This CDR3 comprises 17 residues. CDR1 and CDR2 from the germline V gene are SGHKS and YYEKEE (reference sequence). The DNA for the CDR3 is TGTGCCAGCAGCTTGGTTGTAGGGGCCTCTGGGGCCAACGTCCTGACTTTC. Its translation: CASSLVVGASGANVLTF.

The chain carries TRBV13 and TRBJ1-1; TRBD1 matches 7 bases. The CDR3 spans 13 residues. The V gene end was trimmed by 7 bases and the J gene end by 0 bases; junction bases not matched to a gene: 2. Germline V gives CDR1 PRHDT, CDR2 FYEKMQ (reference sequence). CDR3 residues: CASNTGVNTEAFF. In DNA, the CDR3 is TGTGCCAGCAACACAGGGGTGAACACTGAAGCTTTCTTT.

This clone was seen a few times. This CDR3 reads CASSQMNTEAFF. The CDR3 DNA is TGCGCCAGCAGCCAAATGAACACTGAAGCTTTCTTT. This chain uses TRBV4-1 with TRBJ1-1, with D uncertain. Germline CDR1 and CDR2: MGHRA and YSYEKL. V was cut by 2 bases and J by 0 bases, with 1 base left in between. This CDR3 comprises 12 residues.

The CDR3 DNA sequence: TGTGCCAGCAGCCAAGAAAACAGCCTTCAAGAGACCCAGTACTTC. Protein product: CASSQENSLQETQYF. The J gene is TRBJ2-5, the V gene TRBV14; D unclear. In germline, CDR1 is SGHDN, CDR2 FVKESK. This CDR3 has 15 amino acids. The ends were cut back, 0 bases at V and 2 bases at J, with 10 bases in the middle.

There are a few counts of this clone. CDR3 amino acids: CASSTYRAGGNTEAFF. The CDR3 DNA reads TGTGCCAGCAGCACATACAGGGCCGGGGGGAACACTGAAGCTTTCTTT. The V call is TRBV7-8, the J call TRBJ1-1, with D tentatively TRBD1 (6 bases). Deletions cut 5 bases from V and 1 base from J, with 17 bases between. The germline CDR1 and CDR2 sequences are SGHVS and FQNEAQ. The CDR3 is 16 amino acids.

There are a few counts of this clone. The chain is built from TRBV7-6 and TRBJ1-5; D is possibly TRBD1 (6 bases). V was trimmed by 1 base and J by 4 bases, leaving 11 bases between them. Germline V gene lookup returns CDR1 SGHVS and CDR2 FNYEAQ. The CDR3 loop spans 15 amino acids. The CDR3 DNA is TGTGCCAGCAGCTTAGTTGGGGGCCTGAATCAGCCCCAGCATTTT. Translated: CASSLVGGLNQPQHF. Together with reference TRBV7-6 and TRBJ1-5, the CDR3 gives the full variable domain: GAGVSQSPRYKVTKRGQDVALRCDPISGHVSLYWYRQALGQGPEFLTYFNYEAQQDKSGLPNDRFSAERPEGSISTLTIQRTEQRDSAMYRCASSLVGGLNQPQHFGDGTRLSIL.

The V call is TRBV7-9, the J call TRBJ2-5; TRBD1 is a possible D gene (6 bases). From germline, CDR1 is SEHNR and CDR2 FQNEAQ (reference sequence). The ends were cut back, 4 bases at V and 2 bases at J, with 8 bases in the middle. The CDR3 consists of 13 residues. CDR3 in DNA: TGTGCCAGCAGCTCCGGACAGCAAGAGACCCAGTACTTC. It yields the protein CASSSGQQETQYF.

The chain links TRBV7-3 to TRBJ2-1; 9 bases map to TRBD2. This CDR3 region has 19 residues. Trimming cost V 0 bases and J 6 bases; bases outside gene matches: 15. Looked up from germline, CDR1 is SGHTA and CDR2 is FQGTGA. CDR3 in DNA: TGTGCCAGCAGCTTAACCCCCCGCGGGGGGGCTTTTCGTATCAATGAGCAGTTCTTC. It codes for CASSLTPRGGAFRINEQFF.

This chain links TRBV29-1 with TRBJ1-3, with 9 bases aligning to TRBD1. V trimming: 2 bases; J trimming: 4 bases; junction bases outside the gene matches: 6. Germline CDR1 reads SQVTM; CDR2 reads ANQGSEA. This CDR3 has 15 amino acids. CDR3 sequence: CSVEPGQGGGNTIYF. CDR3 DNA: TGCAGCGTTGAACCGGGACAGGGTGGCGGAAACACCATATATTTT.

This rearrangement joins TRBV29-1 to TRBJ1-2, with D tentatively TRBD1 (5 bases). This CDR3 is 11 amino acids long. V lost 8 bases and J lost 4, with 11 bases in between. Germline CDR1 SQVTM, CDR2 ANQGSEA. The CDR3 spells CSSRVGYGYTF. CDR3 nucleotides: TGCAGCAGCAGGGTCGGCTATGGCTACACCTTC.